This T cell receptor beta chain was sequenced for a study of blood T cell repertoires in COVID-19. On the study more broadly: COVID-19 samples from acute and convalescent phases originated in the United States, Italy and Spain. PBMCs, B-cell-depleted T cells, or T cells were the source of the cDNA or gDNA that made up the material.

V was pared by 4 bases and J by 5 bases, with 5 bases of the junction left unmatched. The CDR3 runs to 13 residues. Germline V gene lookup returns CDR1 SGHDT and CDR2 YYEEEE. How the authors handled the data: For nucleated cells, counts were estimated from reference gene primer amplification. The table came from immunoSEQ multiplex PCR; TCRdb's copy has only in-frame clones and leaves some out. The V and J calls and the clone size are those of that table, but D and trimming were determined from the DNA. There are about 210,000 clones in the sample; roughly four fifths occur only once, and roughly 12% lies in the top ten. This clone appeared many times.

The gene calls are TRBV5-6 and TRBJ2-5; 7 positions match TRBD1. The sequence derives from a woman between 35 and 50 years old with acute or convalescent COVID-19. The sequenced sample was peripheral blood. The CDR3: CASSLTGSETQYF. For the CDR3, the DNA is TGTGCCAGCAGCCTGACAGGGTCGGAGACCCAGTACTTC.